The source of this T cell receptor (beta chain) is a study of T cell clonality in common variable immunodeficiency (dated by TCRdb to about 2015). Study-wide conclusions, independent of this receptor: Despite equal DNA input, controls averaged approximately 74,000 unique sequences per sample versus about 31,547 in CVID samples. Correlations between repertoire features and clinical complications were limited by patient heterogeneity within the CVID cohort. CVID TCRbeta sequences were reported to have fewer deletions and N-nucleotide insertions and to lack highly modified clones with 13 or more V deletions. CVID subjects shared fewer TCRbeta clones with each other than healthy controls did (p < 0.0001). According to the authors, figuring out what caused the increased clonality in CVID would require sequencing the repertoires of T cell subpopulations. Increased TCRbeta clonality was found in CVID subjects compared with healthy controls (t-test p = 0.018), with the increase being most characteristic of about a third of subjects.

Relative to germline, V is 0 bases shorter and J is 5 bases shorter, with 17 bases between their ends. CDR1 SGDLS and CDR2 YYNGEE were looked up in the germline V gene. The CDR3 measures 16 amino acids from cysteine to phenylalanine. Shown are 39 bases from within the CDR3, in frame from base 1. Most CVID patients and most healthy controls were of Caucasian heritage. From each donor, roughly 5 to 8.5 ml of heparinized peripheral whole blood was collected. Genomic DNA from adults with common variable immune deficiency (CVID) and from healthy adult controls was used to sequence TCRbeta CDR3 repertoires. The control group comprised some 22 healthy adult volunteers, about twelve female and 10 or so male, aged about 23 to 70 years with a mean age of approximately 30. Diluted blood was subjected to density centrifugation over Hypaque 1077 or Ficoll-Paque for isolation of peripheral blood mononuclear cells. Genomic DNA was obtained from unsorted mononuclear cells using either Qiagen column purification or a centrifugation-based method.

There are many counts of this clone. Its antigen target is currently unknown. The missing CDR3 end, 3 residues past where the read stops, is filled in from the germline J gene. For sequencing, equivalent amounts of genomic DNA were input from CVID and control samples. For every sample, a 60 bp segment covering the rearranged TCRbeta CDR3 region was amplified and then sequenced. TCRbeta amplification used the immunoSEQ assay, a bias-corrected multiplex PCR with high-throughput sequencing. As for the original processing: Every unique nucleotide sequence counted as a clone and was annotated with V, D and J genes, copy number and frequency. Sequences were labeled productive if in frame, and non-productive if out of frame or containing stop codons. Clonality was calculated from Shannon's entropy as previously described. Mean CDR3 Kyte-Doolittle hydropathy was derived from the predicted amino acid sequences of productive clones. Hierarchical clustering of scaled V gene usage was performed with the R hclust function using Manhattan distance and complete linkage. To assess clone sharing by CDR3 amino acid sequence, 12 repertoires per group were resampled over 100 rounds. The repertoires were screened for over 60 published EBV-specific TCRbeta sequences and approximately 230 published CMV-specific TCRbeta sequences. A couple of CVID samples that yielded fewer than 10,000 sequences were excluded from the analysis, so approximately 40 CVID repertoires were retained. TCRdb holds this immuneACCESS table with in-frame rearrangements only. Some clones are missing; in checked studies, unresolved V genes explain under half, and the rest has no known cause. The V and J calls and the clone size are those of that table, but D and trimming were determined from the DNA. The table puts around 55,000 clones in this sample, none counted just once. Roughly 0.83% of the sample belongs to the ten largest clones.

The sequence came from a person aged 18 to 75 in good health. Sample: peripheral blood mononuclear cells. The sequence links TRBV9 to TRBJ2-5, with TRBD2 as a weak D call on 6 bases. CDR3 DNA, as far as it was read: TGTGCCAGCAGCGTAGGGGACTCTAGGTTTAAGGAGACC. This encodes CASSVGDSRFKET. The whole CDR3 sequence is CASSVGDSRFKETQYF.